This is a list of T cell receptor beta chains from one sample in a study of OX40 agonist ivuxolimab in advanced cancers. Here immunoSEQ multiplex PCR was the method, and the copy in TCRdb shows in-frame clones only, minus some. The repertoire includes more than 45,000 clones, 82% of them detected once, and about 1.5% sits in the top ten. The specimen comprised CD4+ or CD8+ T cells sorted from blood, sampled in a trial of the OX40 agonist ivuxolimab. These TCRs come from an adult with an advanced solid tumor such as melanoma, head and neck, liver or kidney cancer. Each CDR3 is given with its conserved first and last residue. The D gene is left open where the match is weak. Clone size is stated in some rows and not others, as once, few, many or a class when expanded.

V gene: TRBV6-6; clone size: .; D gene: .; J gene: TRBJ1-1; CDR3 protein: CASSTTENTEAFF; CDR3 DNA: TGTGCCAGCAGTACGACAGAGAACACTGAAGCTTTCTTT
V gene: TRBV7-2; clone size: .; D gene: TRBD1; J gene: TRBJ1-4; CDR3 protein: CASSRDRGSEKLFF; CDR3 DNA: TGTGCCAGCAGCCGCGACAGGGGAAGTGAAAAACTGTTTTTT
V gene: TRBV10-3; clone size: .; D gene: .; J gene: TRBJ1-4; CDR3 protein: CAISDSYFNEKLFF; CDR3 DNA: TGTGCCATCAGTGATTCGTACTTTAATGAAAAACTGTTTTTT
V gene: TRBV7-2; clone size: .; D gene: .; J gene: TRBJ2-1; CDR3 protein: CASSLRGYNEQFF; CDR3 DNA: TGTGCCAGCAGCTTGAGGGGTTACAATGAGCAGTTCTTC
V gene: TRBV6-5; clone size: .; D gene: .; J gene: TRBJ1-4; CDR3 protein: CASSYSGATNEKLFF; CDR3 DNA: TGTGCCAGCAGTTACTCAGGGGCAACTAATGAAAAACTGTTTTTT
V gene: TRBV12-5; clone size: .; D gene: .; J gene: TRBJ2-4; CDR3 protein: CASGLGANIQYF; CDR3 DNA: TGTGCTAGTGGTTTGGGGGCAAACATTCAGTACTTC
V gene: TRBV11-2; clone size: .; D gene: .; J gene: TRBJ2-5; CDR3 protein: CASSLGQETQYF; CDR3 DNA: TGTGCCAGCAGCTTAGGCCAAGAGACCCAGTACTTC
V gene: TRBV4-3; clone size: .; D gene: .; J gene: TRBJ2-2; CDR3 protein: CASSQELGGDGTGELFF; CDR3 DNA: TGCGCCAGCAGCCAAGAATTAGGTGGGGATGGGACCGGGGAGCTGTTTTTT
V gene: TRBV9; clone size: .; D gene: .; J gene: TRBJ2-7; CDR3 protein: CASSPPGRYEQYF; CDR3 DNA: TGTGCCAGCAGCCCCCCAGGGCGGTACGAGCAGTACTTC
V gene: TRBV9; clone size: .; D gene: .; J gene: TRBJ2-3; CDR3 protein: CASSVRPRGRETDTQYF; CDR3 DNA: TGTGCCAGCAGCGTAAGGCCCAGGGGAAGAGAGACAGATACGCAGTATTTT
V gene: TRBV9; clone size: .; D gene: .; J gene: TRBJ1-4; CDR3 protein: CASSVGRVDEKLFF; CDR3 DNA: TGTGCCAGCAGCGTAGGCAGGGTGGATGAAAAACTGTTTTTT
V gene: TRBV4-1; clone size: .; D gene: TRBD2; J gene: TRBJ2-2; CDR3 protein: CASSQGGLAGVGTGELFF; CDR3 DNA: TGCGCCAGCAGCCAAGGGGGACTAGCGGGAGTGGGCACCGGGGAGCTGTTTTTT
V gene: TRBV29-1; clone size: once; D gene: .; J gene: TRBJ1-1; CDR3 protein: CSVLDGVNTEAFF; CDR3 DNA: TGCAGCGTTTTGGACGGAGTGAACACTGAAGCTTTCTTT
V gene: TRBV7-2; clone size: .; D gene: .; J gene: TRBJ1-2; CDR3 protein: CASSLGQADYGYTF; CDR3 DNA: TGTGCCAGCAGCTTAGGTCAGGCAGACTATGGCTACACCTTC
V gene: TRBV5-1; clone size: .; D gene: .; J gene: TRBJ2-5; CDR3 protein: CASSLGGAETQYF; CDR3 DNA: TGCGCCAGCAGCCTGGGAGGTGCAGAGACCCAGTACTTC
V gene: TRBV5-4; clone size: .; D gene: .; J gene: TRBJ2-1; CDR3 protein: CASSLIGGNYNEQFF; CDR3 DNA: TGTGCCAGCAGCTTAATTGGCGGCAACTACAATGAGCAGTTCTTC
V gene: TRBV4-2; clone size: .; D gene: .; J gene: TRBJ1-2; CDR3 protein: CASSPTGDNYGYTF; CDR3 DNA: TGTGCCAGCAGCCCGACAGGCGACAACTATGGCTACACCTTC
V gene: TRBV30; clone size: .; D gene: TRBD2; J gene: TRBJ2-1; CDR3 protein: CAWSVRTSGSVTEQFF; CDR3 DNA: TGTGCCTGGAGTGTACGCACTAGCGGGAGCGTCACTGAGCAGTTCTTC
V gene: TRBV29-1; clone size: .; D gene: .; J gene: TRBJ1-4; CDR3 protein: CSGRDNSPNEKLFF; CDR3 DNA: TGCAGCGGTCGGGACAATTCCCCTAATGAAAAACTGTTTTTT
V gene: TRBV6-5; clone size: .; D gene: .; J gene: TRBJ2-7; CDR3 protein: CASRDSAGPQYF; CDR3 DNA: TGTGCCAGCAGAGATTCCGCCGGGCCGCAGTACTTC
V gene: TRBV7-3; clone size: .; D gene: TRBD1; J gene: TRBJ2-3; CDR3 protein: CASSLTGSDTQYF; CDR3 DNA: TGTGCCAGCAGCTTGACAGGGTCTGATACGCAGTATTTT
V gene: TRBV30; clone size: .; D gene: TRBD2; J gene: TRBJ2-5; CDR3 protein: CAWSTSGGPETQYF; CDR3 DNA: TGTGCCTGGTCGACTAGCGGGGGGCCAGAGACCCAGTACTTC
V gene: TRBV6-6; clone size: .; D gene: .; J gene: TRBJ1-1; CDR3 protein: CASSSLTEAFF; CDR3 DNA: TGTGCCAGCAGTTCGCTGACTGAAGCTTTCTTT
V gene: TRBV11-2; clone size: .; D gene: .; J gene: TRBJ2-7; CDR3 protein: CASSLSTVSYEQYF; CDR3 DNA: TGTGCCAGCAGCTTGTCGACAGTCTCCTACGAGCAGTACTTC
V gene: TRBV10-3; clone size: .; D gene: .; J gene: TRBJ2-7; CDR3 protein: CAISRDPNRGEQYF; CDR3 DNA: TGTGCCATCAGTCGGGACCCAAATCGGGGCGAGCAGTACTTC
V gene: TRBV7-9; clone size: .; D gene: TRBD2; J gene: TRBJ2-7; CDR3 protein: CASSLTLASGQYEQYF; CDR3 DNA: TGTGCCAGCAGCTTAACTTTGGCTAGCGGCCAATACGAGCAGTACTTC
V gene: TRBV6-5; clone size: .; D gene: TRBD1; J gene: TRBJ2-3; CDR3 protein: CASRLDRGSTDTQYF; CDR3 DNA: TGTGCCAGCAGGTTAGACAGGGGAAGCACAGATACGCAGTATTTT
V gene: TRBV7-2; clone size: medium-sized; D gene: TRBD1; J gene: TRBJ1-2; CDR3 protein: CASSLAQQRRQGSGYTF; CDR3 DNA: TGTGCCAGCAGCTTAGCACAACAACGGAGACAGGGCAGCGGCTACACCTTC
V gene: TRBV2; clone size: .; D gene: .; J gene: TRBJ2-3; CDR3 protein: CASRSQGTRTDTQYF; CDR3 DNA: TGTGCCAGCAGGTCCCAGGGGACTCGCACAGATACGCAGTATTTT
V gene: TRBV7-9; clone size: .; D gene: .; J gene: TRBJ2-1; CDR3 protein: CASSLGTDYNEQFF; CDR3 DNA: TGTGCCAGCAGCTTAGGGACAGACTACAATGAGCAGTTCTTC
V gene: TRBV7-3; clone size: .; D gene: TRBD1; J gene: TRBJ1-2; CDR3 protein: CASRPGTGGAYGYTF; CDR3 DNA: TGTGCCAGCAGGCCCGGGACAGGGGGAGCCTATGGCTACACCTTC
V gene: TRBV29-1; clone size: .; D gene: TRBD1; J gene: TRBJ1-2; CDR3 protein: CSVEKDRGLGGYTF; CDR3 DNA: TGCAGCGTTGAAAAGGACAGGGGTTTGGGTGGCTACACCTTC
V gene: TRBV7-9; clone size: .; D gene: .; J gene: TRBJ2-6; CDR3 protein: CASSQAGANVLTF; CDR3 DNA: TGTGCCAGCAGCCAGGCTGGGGCCAACGTCCTGACTTTC
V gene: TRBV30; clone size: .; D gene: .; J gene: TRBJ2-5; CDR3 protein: CAWSGLLLQETQYF; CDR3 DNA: TGTGCCTGGAGTGGTCTTCTCTTGCAAGAGACCCAGTACTTC
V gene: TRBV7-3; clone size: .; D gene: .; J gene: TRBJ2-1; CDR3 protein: CASSFERYNEQFF; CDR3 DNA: TGTGCCAGCAGCTTCGAGCGGTACAATGAGCAGTTCTTC
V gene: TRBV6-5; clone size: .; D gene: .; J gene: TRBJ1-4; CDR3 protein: CASSYGRGNEKLFF; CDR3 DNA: TGTGCCAGCAGTTACGGGCGGGGGAATGAAAAACTGTTTTTT
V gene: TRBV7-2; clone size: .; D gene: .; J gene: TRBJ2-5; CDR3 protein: CASSRARDPMGQETQYF; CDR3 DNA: TGTGCCAGCAGCAGAGCCCGGGACCCTATGGGCCAAGAGACCCAGTACTTC
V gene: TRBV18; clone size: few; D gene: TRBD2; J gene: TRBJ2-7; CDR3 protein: CASSKTSGEYEQYF; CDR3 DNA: TGTGCCAGCTCAAAGACTAGCGGGGAGTACGAGCAGTACTTC
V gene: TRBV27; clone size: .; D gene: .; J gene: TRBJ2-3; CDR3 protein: CASWSDTDTQYF; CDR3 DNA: TGTGCCAGCTGGAGTGACACAGATACGCAGTATTTT
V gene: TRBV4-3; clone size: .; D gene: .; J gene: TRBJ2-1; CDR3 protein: CASSQDPGTYNEQFF; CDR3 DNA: TGCGCCAGCAGCCAAGATCCCGGCACCTACAATGAGCAGTTCTTC
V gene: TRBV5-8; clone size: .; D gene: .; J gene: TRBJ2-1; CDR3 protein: CASSLPGSGAYNEQFF; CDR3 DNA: TGTGCCAGCAGCTTGCCCGGGAGTGGCGCCTACAATGAGCAGTTCTTC
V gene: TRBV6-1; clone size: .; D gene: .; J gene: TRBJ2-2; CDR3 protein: CASSRGNTGELFF; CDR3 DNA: TGTGCCAGCAGCAGGGGTAACACCGGGGAGCTGTTTTTT
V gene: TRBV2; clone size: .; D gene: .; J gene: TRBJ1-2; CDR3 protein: CASSLETVSNYGYTF; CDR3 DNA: TGTGCCAGCAGTCTCGAGACGGTCTCTAACTATGGCTACACCTTC
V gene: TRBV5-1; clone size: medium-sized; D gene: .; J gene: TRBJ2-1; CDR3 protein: CASSLIYYNEQFF; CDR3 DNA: TGCGCCAGCAGCTTAATCTACTACAATGAGCAGTTCTTC
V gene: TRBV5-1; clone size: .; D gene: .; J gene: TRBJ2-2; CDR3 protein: CASSPDSSNTGELFF; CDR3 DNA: TGCGCCAGCAGCCCGGACAGTTCGAACACCGGGGAGCTGTTTTTT
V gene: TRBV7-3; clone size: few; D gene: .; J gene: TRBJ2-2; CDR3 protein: CASSLTRGAGELFF; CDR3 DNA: TGTGCCAGCAGCTTAACACGAGGGGCCGGGGAGCTGTTTTTT
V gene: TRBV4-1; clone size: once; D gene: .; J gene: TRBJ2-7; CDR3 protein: CASSQVPLFYEQYF; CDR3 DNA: TGCGCCAGCAGCCAAGTTCCGCTTTTCTACGAGCAGTACTTC
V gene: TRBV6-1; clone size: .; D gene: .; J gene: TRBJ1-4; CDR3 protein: CASSLEGSVEKLFF; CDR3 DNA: TGTGCCAGCAGTTTAGAGGGGTCCGTAGAAAAACTGTTTTTT
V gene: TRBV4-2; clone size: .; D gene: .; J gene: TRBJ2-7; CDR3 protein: CASSQDLLETGEQYF; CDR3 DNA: TGTGCCAGCAGCCAAGATCTCCTTGAGACCGGGGAGCAGTACTTC
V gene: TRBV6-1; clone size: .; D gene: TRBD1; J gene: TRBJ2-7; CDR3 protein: CASTRRDRGLYEQYF; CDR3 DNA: TGTGCCAGCACCCGAAGGGACAGGGGGCTCTACGAGCAGTACTTC
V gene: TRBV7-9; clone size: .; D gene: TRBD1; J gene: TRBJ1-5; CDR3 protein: CASSLGGGQGGQPQHF; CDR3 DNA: TGTGCCAGCAGCTTAGGGGGAGGACAGGGCGGCCAGCCCCAGCATTTT
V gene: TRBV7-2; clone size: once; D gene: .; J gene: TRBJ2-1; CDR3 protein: CASSRTGNEQFF; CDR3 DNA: TGTGCCAGCAGCCGAACGGGGAATGAGCAGTTCTTC
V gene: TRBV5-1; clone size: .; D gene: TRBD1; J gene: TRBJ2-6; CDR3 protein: CASSSTGAGANVLTF; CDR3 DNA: TGCGCCAGCAGCTCTACAGGGGCTGGGGCCAACGTCCTGACTTTC
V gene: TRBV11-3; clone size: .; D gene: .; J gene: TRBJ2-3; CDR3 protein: CASSSDPLTDTQYF; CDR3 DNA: TGTGCCAGCAGCTCTGACCCCCTGACAGATACGCAGTATTTT
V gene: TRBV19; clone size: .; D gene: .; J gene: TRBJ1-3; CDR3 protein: CASSIEWVSLSGNTIYF; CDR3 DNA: TGTGCCAGTAGTATAGAGTGGGTCTCCCTCTCTGGAAACACCATATATTTT
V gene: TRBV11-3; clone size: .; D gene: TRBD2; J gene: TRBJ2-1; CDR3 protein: CASSLEEAGGINEQFF; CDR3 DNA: TGTGCCAGCAGCTTAGAGGAAGCGGGAGGCATCAATGAGCAGTTCTTC
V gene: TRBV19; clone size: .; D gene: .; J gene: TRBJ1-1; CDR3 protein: CASSVGNFRAHPEAFF; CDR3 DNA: TGTGCCAGTAGTGTGGGCAACTTCAGGGCCCATCCTGAAGCTTTCTTT
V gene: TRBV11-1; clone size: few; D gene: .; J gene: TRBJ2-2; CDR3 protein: CASSHHKDGANTGELFF; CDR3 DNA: TGTGCCAGCAGCCACCACAAGGACGGAGCGAACACCGGGGAGCTGTTTTTT
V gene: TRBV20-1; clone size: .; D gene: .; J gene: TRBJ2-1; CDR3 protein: CSARDNEQFF; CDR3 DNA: TGCAGTGCTAGAGACAATGAGCAGTTCTTC